The following is a T cell receptor beta chain sequence with its context. With a much larger clone just one base away, this may be a read error. The sample originates from a study of post-analysis software for immune sequencing data. The library was made from cDNA and included unique molecular identifiers. TCRdb fed the PCR reads into MiXCR, producing one record per CDR3 protein. The sample carries around 200,000 distinct CDR3 sequences, over 25% recorded once. The source is a girl aged 2-17 years with multiple sclerosis. Sequenced input: blood.

The CDR3, as DNA: TGCAGTGCTAGAGTCCCCCCGTCGTCGACAGGGGGCCCGGGTGGCTACACCTTC. Residues: CSARVPPSSTGGPGGYTF. J is TRBJ1-2 and V is TRBV20-1, with 10 positions matching TRBD1. The V and J ends lost 1 base and 7 bases, in that order; junction bases with no gene match: 18. From germline, CDR1 is DFQATT and CDR2 SNEGSKA (reference sequence). The CDR3 runs to 18 residues.